This TCR beta chain was identified during a study of T cells in Graves' hyperthyroidism and ophthalmopathy. Amplification of TCR beta CDR3 regions was performed using RNA transcripts as template. During a first-round RT-PCR of the TCR CDR3, the HTBI primer set was used. TCRdb called the multiplex PCR reads again in MiXCR, with one record for every CDR3 protein. Of some 600,000 distinct CDR3 sequences listed, about 15% are singletons. The CDR3 runs to 15 residues. The germline V gene encodes CDR1 KGHDR and CDR2 SFDVKD. With V trimmed by 1 base and J by 6 bases, 4 bases remained unmatched. J is TRBJ2-2 and V is TRBV24-1, with TRBD1 matching over 7 bases. The receptor was isolated from a young woman with Graves' hyperthyroidism that later progressed to Graves' ophthalmopathy. Sequenced input: blood. In DNA form, the CDR3 reads TGTGCCACCAGTGATTTACAGGGGACCGCCGGGGAGCTGTTTTTT. Its translation: CATSDLQGTAGELFF.